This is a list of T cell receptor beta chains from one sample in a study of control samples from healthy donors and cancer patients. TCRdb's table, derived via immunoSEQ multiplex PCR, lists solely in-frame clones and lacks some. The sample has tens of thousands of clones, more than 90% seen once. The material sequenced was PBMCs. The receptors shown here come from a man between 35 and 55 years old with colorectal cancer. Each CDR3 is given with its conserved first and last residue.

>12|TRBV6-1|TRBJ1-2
CATKGGGDGYTF
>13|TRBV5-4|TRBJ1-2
CASSEDRADGYTF
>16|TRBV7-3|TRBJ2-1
CASSETGTGGSNEQFF
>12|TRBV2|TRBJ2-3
CASSLDGDTQYF
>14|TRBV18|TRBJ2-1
CASSLSTGNGEQFF
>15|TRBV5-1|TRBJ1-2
CASSLLGGAGHGYTF
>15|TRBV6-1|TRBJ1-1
CASSEAKRGFTEAFF
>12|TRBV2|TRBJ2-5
CASSEVRETQYF
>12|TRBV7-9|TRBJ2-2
CARDRSTGELFF
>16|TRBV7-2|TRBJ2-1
CASSMPPTGAYNEQFF
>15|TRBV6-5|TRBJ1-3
CASSQSGTGRNTIYF
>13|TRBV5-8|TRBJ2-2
CASSQGYTGELFF
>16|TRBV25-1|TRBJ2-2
CASRDPRQGEVGELFF
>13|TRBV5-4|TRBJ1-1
CASSSPMGTEAFF
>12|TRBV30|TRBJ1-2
CAWNWGSYGYTF
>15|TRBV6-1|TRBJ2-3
CASSEVGHSTDTQYF
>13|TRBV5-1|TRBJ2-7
CASKAYSAYEQYF
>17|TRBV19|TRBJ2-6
CASSIRGDSSGANVLTF
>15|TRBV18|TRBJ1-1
CASSSTGGFGTEAFF
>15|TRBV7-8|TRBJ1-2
CASSLPGQGLHGYTF
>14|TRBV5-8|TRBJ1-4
CASSLSGQDEKLFF
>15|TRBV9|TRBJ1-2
CASSPRTGDGYGYTF
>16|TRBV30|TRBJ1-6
CAWSGTGTGRMVPLHF
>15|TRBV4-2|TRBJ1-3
CASSQGRDSGNTIYF
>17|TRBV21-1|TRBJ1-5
CASSKTFAVPGNQPQHF
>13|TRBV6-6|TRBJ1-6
CASSQPQIRNLHF
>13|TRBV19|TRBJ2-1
CASSIGRTNEQFF
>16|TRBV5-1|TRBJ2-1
CASSPHTGRGGNEQFF
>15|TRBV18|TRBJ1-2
CASSPWKGVDYGYTF
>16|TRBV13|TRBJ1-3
CASSLGTGAGGNTIYF
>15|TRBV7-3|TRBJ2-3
CASRLSGGATDTQYF
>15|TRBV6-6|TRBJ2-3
CASSPSGVRTDTQYF
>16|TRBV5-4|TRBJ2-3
CASSIGTSRRTDTQYF
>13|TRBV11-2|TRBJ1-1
CASSLTGYTEAFF
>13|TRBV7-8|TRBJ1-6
CASTPLRDSPLHF
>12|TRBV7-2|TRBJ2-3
CASSAYSDTQYF
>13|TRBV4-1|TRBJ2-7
CASSQATEYEQYF
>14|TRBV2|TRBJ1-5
CASSDRRRNQPQHF
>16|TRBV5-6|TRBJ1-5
CASSRKQGNGNQPQHF
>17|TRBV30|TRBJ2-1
CAWSARGTLGTNNEQFF
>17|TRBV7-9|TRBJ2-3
CASSPTSGGHRRDTQYF
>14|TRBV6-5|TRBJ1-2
CASSLDGSFYGYTF
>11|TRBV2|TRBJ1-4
CASSIREKLFF
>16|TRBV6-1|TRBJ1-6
CASSGTGASYNSPLHF
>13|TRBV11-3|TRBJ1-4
CASSFSANEKLFF
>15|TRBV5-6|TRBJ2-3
CASSFDYPRGDTQYF
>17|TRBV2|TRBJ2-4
CASSEHRGMGAKNIQYF
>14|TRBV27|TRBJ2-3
CASSFGTGTDTQYF
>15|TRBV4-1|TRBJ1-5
CASSQELRGGQPQHF
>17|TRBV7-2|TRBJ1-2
CATLSRADAQTNYGYTF
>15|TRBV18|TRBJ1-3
CASSPPGNSGNTIYF
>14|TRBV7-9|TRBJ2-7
CASSPGNRPHEQYF